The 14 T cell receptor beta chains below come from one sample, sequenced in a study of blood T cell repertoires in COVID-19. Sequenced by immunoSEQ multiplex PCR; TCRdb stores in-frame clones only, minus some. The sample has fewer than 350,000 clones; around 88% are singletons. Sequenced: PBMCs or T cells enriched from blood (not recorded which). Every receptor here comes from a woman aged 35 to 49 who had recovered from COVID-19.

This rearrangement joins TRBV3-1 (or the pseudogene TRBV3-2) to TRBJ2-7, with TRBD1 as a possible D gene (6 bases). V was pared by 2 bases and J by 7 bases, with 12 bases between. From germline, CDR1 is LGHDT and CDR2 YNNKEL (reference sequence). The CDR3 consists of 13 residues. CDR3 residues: CASSQWETGEQYF. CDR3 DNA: TGTGCCAGCAGCCAATGGGAGACAGGTGAGCAGTACTTC.

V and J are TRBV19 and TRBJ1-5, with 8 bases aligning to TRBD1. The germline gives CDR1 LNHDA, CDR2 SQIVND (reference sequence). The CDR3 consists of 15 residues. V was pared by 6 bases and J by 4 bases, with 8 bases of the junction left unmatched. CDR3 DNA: TGTGCCAGTAGCGGGGACAGGCGAACGAATCAGCCCCAGCATTTT. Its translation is CASSGDRRTNQPQHF. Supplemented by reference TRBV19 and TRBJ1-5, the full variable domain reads DGGITQSPKYLFRKEGQNVTLSCEQNLNHDAMYWYRQDPGQGLRLIYYSQIVNDFQKGDIAEGYSVSREKKESFPLTVTSAQKNPTAFYLCASSGDRRTNQPQHFGDGTRLSIL.

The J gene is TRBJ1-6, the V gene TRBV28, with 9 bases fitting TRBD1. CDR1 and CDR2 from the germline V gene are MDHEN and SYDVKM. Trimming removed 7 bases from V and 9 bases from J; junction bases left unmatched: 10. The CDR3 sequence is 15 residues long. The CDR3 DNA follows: TGTGCCAGCAACCTGCGGGGACAGGGCACTTCACCCCTCCACTTT. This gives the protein CASNLRGQGTSPLHF.

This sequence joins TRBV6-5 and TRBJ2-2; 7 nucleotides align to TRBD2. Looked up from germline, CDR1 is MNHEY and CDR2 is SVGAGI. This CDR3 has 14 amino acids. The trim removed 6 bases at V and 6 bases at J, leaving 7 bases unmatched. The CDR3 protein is CASRRERGSGELFF. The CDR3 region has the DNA TGTGCCAGCAGGCGGGAGAGGGGCTCCGGGGAGCTGTTTTTT.

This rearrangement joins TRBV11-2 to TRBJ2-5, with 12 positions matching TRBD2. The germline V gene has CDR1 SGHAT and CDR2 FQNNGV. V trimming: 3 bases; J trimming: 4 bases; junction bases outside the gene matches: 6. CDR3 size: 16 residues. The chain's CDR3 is CASSFPGLAGRETQYF. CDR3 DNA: TGTGCCAGCAGCTTTCCTGGACTAGCGGGACGAGAGACCCAGTACTTC.

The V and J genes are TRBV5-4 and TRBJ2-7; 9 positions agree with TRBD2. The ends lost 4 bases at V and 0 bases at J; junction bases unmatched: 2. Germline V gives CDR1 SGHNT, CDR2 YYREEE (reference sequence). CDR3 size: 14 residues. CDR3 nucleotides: TGTGCCAGCAGCCAGCGGGAGGTCTCCTACGAGCAGTACTTC. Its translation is CASSQREVSYEQYF.

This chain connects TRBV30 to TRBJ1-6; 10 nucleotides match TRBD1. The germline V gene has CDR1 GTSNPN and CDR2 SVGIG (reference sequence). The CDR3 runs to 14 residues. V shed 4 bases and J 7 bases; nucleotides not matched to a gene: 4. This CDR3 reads CAWTADRGNSPLHF. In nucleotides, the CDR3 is TGTGCCTGGACGGCGGACAGGGGGAATTCACCCCTCCACTTT.

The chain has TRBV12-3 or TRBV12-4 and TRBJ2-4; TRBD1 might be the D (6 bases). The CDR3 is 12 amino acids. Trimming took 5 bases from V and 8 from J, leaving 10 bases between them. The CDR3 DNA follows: TGTGCCAGCAGTCCCAGGGGTGACATTCAGTACTTC. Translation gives CASSPRGDIQYF.

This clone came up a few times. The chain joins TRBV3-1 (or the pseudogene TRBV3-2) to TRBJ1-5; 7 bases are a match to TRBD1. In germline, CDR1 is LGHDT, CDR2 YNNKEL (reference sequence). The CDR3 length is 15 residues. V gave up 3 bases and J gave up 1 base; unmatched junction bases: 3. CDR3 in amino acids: CASSHGTESNQPQHF. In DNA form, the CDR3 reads TGTGCCAGCAGCCATGGGACAGAGAGCAATCAGCCCCAGCATTTT.

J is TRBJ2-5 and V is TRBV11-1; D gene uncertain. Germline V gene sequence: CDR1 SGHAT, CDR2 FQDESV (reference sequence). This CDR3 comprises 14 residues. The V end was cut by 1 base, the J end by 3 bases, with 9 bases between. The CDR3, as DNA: TGTGCCAGCAGCTTAGGGGCGATTAAAGAGACCCAGTACTTC. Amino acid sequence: CASSLGAIKETQYF. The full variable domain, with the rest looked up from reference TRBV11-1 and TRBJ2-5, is EAEVAQSPRYKITEKSQAVAFWCDPISGHATLYWYRQILGQGPELLVQFQDESVVDDSQLPKDRFSAERLKGVDSTLKIQPAELGDSAMYLCASSLGAIKETQYFGPGTRLLVL.

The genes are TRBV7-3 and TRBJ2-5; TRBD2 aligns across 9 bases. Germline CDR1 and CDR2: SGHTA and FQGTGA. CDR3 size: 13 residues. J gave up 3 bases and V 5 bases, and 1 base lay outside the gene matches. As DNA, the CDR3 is TGTGCCAGCAGCCGGACTAGCGAAGAGACCCAGTACTTC. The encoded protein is CASSRTSEETQYF.

DNA for the CDR3: TGTGCCAGCAGCCCTCTAGCGGGATGGCTCACAGATACAGGGTATTTT. Translating gives CASSPLAGWLTDTGYF. The V gene is TRBV11-2, the J gene TRBJ2-3; 9 bases line up with TRBD2. Germline V gene sequence: CDR1 SGHAT, CDR2 FQNNGV. The CDR3 is 16 residues long. Unmatched junction bases numbered 20, after V lost 5 bases and J lost 14 bases.

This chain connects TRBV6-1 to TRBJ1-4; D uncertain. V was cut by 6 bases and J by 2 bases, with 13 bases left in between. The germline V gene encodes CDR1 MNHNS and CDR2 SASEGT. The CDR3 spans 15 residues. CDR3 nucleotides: TGTGCCAGCAGCCGCCGGGGAGGCACTAATGAAAAACTGTTTTTT. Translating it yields CASSRRGGTNEKLFF.

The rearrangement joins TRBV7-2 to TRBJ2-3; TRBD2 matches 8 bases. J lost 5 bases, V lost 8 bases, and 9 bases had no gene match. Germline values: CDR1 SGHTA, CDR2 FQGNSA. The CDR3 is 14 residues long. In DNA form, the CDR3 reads TGTGCCAGCCAGGCGGGAGGTGCGGGAGATACGCAGTATTTT. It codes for CASQAGGAGDTQYF.